These 32 T cell receptor beta chains share one sample of origin, sequenced in a study of STAT5B mutations in CD4+ large granular lymphocyte leukemia. Data came from immunoSEQ multiplex PCR; TCRdb stores just in-frame clones and leaves some out. The sample carries 25,000 to 35,000 clones, approximately 91% recorded once. The sample consisted of CD4+ T cells from blood buffy coats. These receptors originate from a human donor in good health.

The chain is built from TRBV5-1 and TRBJ2-7; TRBD2 matches 15 bases. CDR1 SGHRS and CDR2 YFSETQ come from the germline V gene. The CDR3 is made up of 15 amino acids. The V and J ends lost 5 bases and 5 bases, in that order; junction bases with no gene match: 5. The CDR3 bases are TGCGCCAGCAGATCTGGGACTAGCGGGAGGAACGAGCAGTACTTC. Protein: CASRSGTSGRNEQYF.

This chain links TRBV5-1 with TRBJ2-7; no definite D call. Germline CDR1 reads SGHRS; CDR2 reads YFSETQ. Trimming stripped 5 bases from V and 2 bases from J, with 5 bases between. The CDR3 has 11 amino acids. CDR3 sequence reads: CASRDAYEQYF. The CDR3 DNA sequence: TGCGCCAGCAGGGATGCCTACGAGCAGTACTTC.

The gene calls are TRBV19 and TRBJ1-2, with D unresolved. Trimming removed 6 bases from V and 3 bases from J, with 14 bases in between. Per the germline V gene, CDR1 is LNHDA and CDR2 is SQIVND (reference sequence). The length of the CDR3 is 14 residues. The CDR3: CASSPLGLDYGYTF. As DNA, the CDR3 is TGTGCCAGTAGCCCCCTGGGTCTTGACTATGGCTACACCTTC.

CDR3 DNA: TGTGCCAGCTCACCGATCCAACTAGACCCGCAGTATTTT. Translating gives CASSPIQLDPQYF. The chain employs TRBV18 and TRBJ2-3; possibly TRBD2 for D (5 bases). This CDR3 comprises 13 residues. The ends were cut back, 3 bases at V and 10 bases at J, with 14 bases in the middle. CDR1 is KGHSH and CDR2 is LQKENI in the germline V gene.

The V and J genes are TRBV4-1 and TRBJ2-1, with a weak D call TRBD2 (5 bases). Trimming took off 0 bases at V and 5 bases at J, with 8 bases between the two ends. Per germline, CDR1 MGHRA and CDR2 YSYEKL. The CDR3 runs 14 residues. Here the CDR3 DNA reads TGCGCCAGCAGCCAAGATTGGCGGGACAATGAGCAGTTCTTC. Amino acid sequence: CASSQDWRDNEQFF.

This clone was counted a few times. This chain joins TRBV7-9 and TRBJ1-1; TRBD1 agrees at 9 bases. V lost 3 bases, J lost 1 base, and 0 bases stayed unmatched. This CDR3 spans 14 amino acids. Looked up from germline, CDR1 is SEHNR and CDR2 is FQNEAQ (reference sequence). CDR3 in DNA: TGTGCCAGCAGCTTGGACAGGGGGAACACTGAAGCTTTCTTT. It yields the protein CASSLDRGNTEAFF.

This rearrangement joins TRBV14 to TRBJ2-5; TRBD2 aligns across 11 bases. This CDR3 has 16 amino acids. The V gene end was trimmed by 4 bases and the J gene end by 5 bases; junction bases not matched to a gene: 9. Germline CDR1 reads SGHDN; CDR2 reads FVKESK. CDR3 bases: TGTGCCAGCAGCCGTCTAGCGGGAGGAACGGGGGAGACCCAGTACTTC. Its translation: CASSRLAGGTGETQYF. The full variable domain, its missing parts supplied by reference TRBV14 and TRBJ2-5, is EAGVTQFPSHSVIEKGQTVTLRCDPISGHDNLYWYRRVMGKEIKFLLHFVKESKQDESGMPNNRFLAERTGGTYSTLKVQPAELEDSGVYFCASSRLAGGTGETQYFGPGTRLLVL.

The J gene is TRBJ2-2, the V gene TRBV5-4; the D is unclear. This CDR3 has 14 residues. CDR1 is SGHNT, CDR2 YYREEE, per germline (reference sequence). V was clipped by 0 bases and J by 6 bases, with 9 bases between them. As DNA, the CDR3 is TGTGCCAGCAGCTTGGGCGTCGATTCCGGGGAGCTGTTTTTT. This sequence encodes CASSLGVDSGELFF.

The chain uses TRBV9 and TRBJ2-7; 9 bases fit TRBD1. Per germline, CDR1 SGDLS and CDR2 YYNGEE. Trimming took 0 bases from V and 9 from J; bases not matched to a gene: 10. This CDR3 region has 15 residues. As DNA, the CDR3 is TGTGCCAGCAGCGTAGGGACAGGGGACAGTGGCGGGCAGTACTTC. Encoded protein: CASSVGTGDSGGQYF.

This sequence joins TRBV29-1 and TRBJ2-2; D possibly corresponds to TRBD2 (5 bases). V was pared by 7 bases and J by 4 bases, with 13 bases between. The CDR3 loop spans 13 amino acids. Germline V gene sequence: CDR1 SQVTM, CDR2 ANQGSEA. Written as DNA, the CDR3 is TGCAGCGCCGGGGAAGGTAGCACCGGGGAGCTGTTTTTT. It yields the protein CSAGEGSTGELFF.

The chain has TRBV30 and TRBJ1-1, with 8 bases that match TRBD1. CDR1 and CDR2 (germline): GTSNPN, SVGIG (reference sequence). V gave up 5 bases and J gave up 5 bases; unmatched junction bases: 7. CDR3 size: 13 residues. Written as DNA, the CDR3 is TGTGCCTGGGGACAGGGTCAGTATACTGAAGCTTTCTTT. Protein sequence: CAWGQGQYTEAFF.

V usage is TRBV4-2 and J usage is TRBJ2-5; tentative D call: TRBD1 (6 bases). The V end was cut by 4 bases, the J end by 5 bases, with 11 bases between. Germline lookup yields CDR1 LGHNA and CDR2 YNFKEQ. This CDR3 comprises 13 residues. The CDR3 loop reads CASSRTDWETQYF. CDR3 sequence (DNA): TGTGCCAGCAGCCGGACAGATTGGGAGACCCAGTACTTC.

The chain uses TRBV28 and TRBJ2-1; 7 positions agree with TRBD2. Trimming cost V 4 bases and J 0 bases; bases outside gene matches: 6. Germline V gene lookup returns CDR1 MDHEN and CDR2 SYDVKM. The CDR3 is made up of 16 amino acids. This CDR3 reads CASSSSSGPSYNEQFF. The DNA of the CDR3 is TGTGCCAGCAGTTCCTCTAGCGGCCCCTCCTACAATGAGCAGTTCTTC.

The rearrangement joins TRBV6-5 to TRBJ2-3, with D hard to call. The CDR3 has 14 residues. The V gene's germline CDR1 is MNHEY and CDR2 SVGAGI. V dropped 8 bases and J dropped 0 bases, with 12 bases sitting between them. The CDR3 DNA reads as TGTGCCAGCTCTTCGGACCCGAGCACAGATACGCAGTATTTT. Translation gives CASSSDPSTDTQYF.

CDR3 sequence: CASSLGFTENYGYTF. The CDR3 DNA follows: TGTGCCAGCAGCTTGGGCTTCACCGAAAACTATGGCTACACCTTC. This chain links TRBV5-5 with TRBJ1-2; D is ambiguous. This CDR3 comprises 15 residues. The V and J ends lost 0 bases and 2 bases respectively, with 11 bases between them. Looked up from germline, CDR1 is SGHKS and CDR2 is YYEKEE (reference sequence).

This clone was observed a single time. J is TRBJ1-2 and V is TRBV6-6, with D unclear. The length of the CDR3 is 13 residues. Trimming removed 5 bases from V and 2 bases from J, with 9 bases in between. Germline V gene sequence: CDR1 MNHNY, CDR2 SVGAGI (reference sequence). As DNA, the CDR3 is TGTGCCAGCAGTCTTCCTCGGAACTATGGCTACACCTTC. Amino acid sequence: CASSLPRNYGYTF.

This chain connects TRBV10-3 to TRBJ2-7, with D tentatively TRBD2 (6 bases). Trimming left V 10 bases short and J 2 bases short, with 15 bases between. The CDR3 has 13 residues. CDR1 ENHRY and CDR2 SYGVKD come from the germline V gene. CDR3 nucleotides: TGTGCCAGCCTACGGGACTCGACCTACGAGCAGTACTTC. As protein: CASLRDSTYEQYF.

This rearrangement joins TRBV7-2 to TRBJ2-5; no firm D call. V gave up 5 bases and J gave up 2 bases, with 15 bases separating them. This CDR3 has 15 residues. Germline V gene data show CDR1 as SGHTA and CDR2 as FQGNSA. CDR3 bases: TGTGCCAGCAGCCAACGACGGCCGGAACAAGAGACCCAGTACTTC. Translation: CASSQRRPEQETQYF.

The chain has TRBV27 and TRBJ2-7, with D unclear. The V and J ends lost 0 bases and 2 bases respectively, with 14 bases between them. The CDR3 sequence is 16 residues long. Germline CDR1 and CDR2: MNHEY and SMNVEV (reference sequence). CDR3 sequence (DNA): TGTGCCAGCAGTTTATCCCAAGGCTTTTCAGCCTACGAGCAGTACTTC. Protein product: CASSLSQGFSAYEQYF.

The chain has TRBV28 and TRBJ2-3; D call uncertain. CDR1 and CDR2 (germline): MDHEN, SYDVKM. The CDR3 spans 16 residues. V lost 5 bases and J 2 bases, leaving 17 bases between the germline ends. The chain's CDR3 is CASSRMDLRATDTQYF. The CDR3, as DNA: TGTGCCAGCAGTCGAATGGACCTTAGGGCCACAGATACGCAGTATTTT.

V and J are TRBV27 and TRBJ2-1; TRBD2 agrees at 9 bases. V lost 7 bases, J lost 5 bases, and 6 bases stayed unmatched. The CDR3 covers 14 residues. Per the germline V gene, CDR1 is MNHEY and CDR2 is SMNVEV (reference sequence). For the CDR3, the DNA is TGTGCCAGCAAGATAGGACTAGCGAACAATGAGCAGTTCTTC. Protein product: CASKIGLANNEQFF.

The gene calls are TRBV15 and TRBJ2-1, with 12 bases matching TRBD2. This CDR3 spans 15 amino acids. V lost 5 bases, J lost 7 bases, and 6 bases stayed unmatched. CDR1 is LNHNV, CDR2 YYDKDF, per germline (reference sequence). CDR3 sequence reads: CATSSTSGSGNEQFF. The DNA for the CDR3 is TGTGCCACCAGCTCGACTAGCGGGAGCGGAAATGAGCAGTTCTTC.

V and J are TRBV19 and TRBJ2-2; 9 nucleotides align to TRBD2. The CDR3 spans 13 residues. Germline V lookup: CDR1 LNHDA, CDR2 SQIVND (reference sequence). V shed 7 bases and J 6 bases; nucleotides not matched to a gene: 3. The CDR3 here is CASTLAGAGELFF. The CDR3, as DNA: TGTGCCAGTACCTTAGCGGGAGCCGGGGAGCTGTTTTTT.

This clone was recorded once. V and J are TRBV7-8 and TRBJ2-7; D assignment may be TRBD1 or TRBD2 (5 bases each). V gave up 0 bases and J gave up 4 bases, with 13 bases separating them. Germline CDR1 is SGHVS and CDR2 is FQNEAQ. CDR3 size: 15 residues. CDR3 sequence (DNA): TGTGCCAGCAGCTTAGCGCCGGGACCCTCATACGAGCAGTACTTC. It yields the protein CASSLAPGPSYEQYF.

The genes are TRBV30 and TRBJ1-5, with a tentative D call TRBD1 (5 bases). The CDR3 has 15 residues. V lost 2 bases to trimming and J lost 4 bases, with 15 bases between them. The germline V gene encodes CDR1 GTSNPN and CDR2 SVGIG (reference sequence). CDR3 region: CAWSTPGGGNQPQHF. The CDR3 DNA is TGTGCCTGGAGTACCCCGGGTGGGGGTAATCAGCCCCAGCATTTT.

This chain joins TRBV12-5 and TRBJ2-1; 10 bases are shared with TRBD2. Trimming took 3 bases from V and 4 from J; bases not matched to a gene: 3. The germline CDR1 and CDR2 sequences are LGHNT and FRNRAP. The CDR3 totals 15 residues. For the CDR3, the DNA is TGTGCTAGTGGTTTCGGACTAGCGGTATACAATGAGCAGTTCTTC. Encoded protein: CASGFGLAVYNEQFF.

V gene TRBV6-6 combines with J gene TRBJ1-6, with D possibly being TRBD1 (5 bases). Between the trimmed V and J ends, which lost 0 bases and 10 bases, there was a span of 16 bases. This CDR3 contains 16 residues. Germline V gene lookup returns CDR1 MNHNY and CDR2 SVGAGI (reference sequence). This CDR3 is CASSYSKGGKGSPLHF. The CDR3 nucleotides read TGTGCCAGCAGTTACTCGAAGGGAGGGAAGGGGTCACCCCTCCACTTT.

This chain links TRBV28 with TRBJ2-1; D uncertain. V was shortened by 6 bases and J by 5 bases, with 2 bases between the two germline ends. Germline loops: CDR1 MDHEN, CDR2 SYDVKM. The CDR3 runs to 10 residues. CDR3 in amino acids: CASRDNEQFF. DNA for the CDR3: TGTGCCAGCAGAGACAATGAGCAGTTCTTC.

This chain links TRBV6-5 with TRBJ2-7, with D possibly called TRBD1 or TRBD2 (7 bases each). The germline V gene encodes CDR1 MNHEY and CDR2 SVGAGI. Trimming stripped 4 bases from V and 2 bases from J, with 15 bases between. The CDR3 length is 15 residues. The DNA of the CDR3 is TGTGCCAGCAGTTTAGGGCAGGGGGGGACCTACGAGCAGTACTTC. Translated: CASSLGQGGTYEQYF.

The chain has TRBV19 and TRBJ1-2; D may be TRBD1 (5 bases). Germline CDR1 reads LNHDA; CDR2 reads SQIVND (reference sequence). Trimming left V 4 bases short and J 1 base short, with 22 bases between. The CDR3 sequence is 18 residues long. The CDR3 sequence is CASSSRAGTATRNYGYTF. In nucleotides, the CDR3 is TGTGCCAGTAGTAGCCGAGCAGGGACGGCGACCCGTAACTATGGCTACACCTTC.

CDR3 DNA: TGTGCCAGCAGCACGCAGGGAGGCACTGAAGCTTTCTTT. This sequence encodes CASSTQGGTEAFF. V usage is TRBV7-3 and J usage is TRBJ1-1; weak D call: TRBD1 (5 bases). The CDR3 length is 13 residues. Germline V gene data show CDR1 as SGHTA and CDR2 as FQGTGA. V gave up 5 bases and J gave up 4 bases, with 11 bases separating them.

This clone has just a few counts. The chain combines TRBV18 with TRBJ1-1; 8 bases match TRBD1. Germline-derived CDR1 and CDR2 are KGHSH and LQKENI. The CDR3 has 14 amino acids. V dropped 5 bases and J dropped 2; count of bases not matched to a gene: 4. As DNA, the CDR3 is TGTGCCAGCTCAACCGGGACAGGTAACACTGAAGCTTTCTTT. It is translated as CASSTGTGNTEAFF.